Following are 3 T cell receptor beta chains from one sample sequenced in a study of blood T cell repertoires in COVID-19. Produced via immunoSEQ multiplex PCR; TCRdb's table is partial and in-frame only. The table includes around 170,000 clones, roughly nine tenths detected once. The material sequenced was peripheral blood. The source is a woman aged 70-85 years with acute or convalescent COVID-19.

The chain combines TRBV24-1 with TRBJ2-1; 11 bases map to TRBD1. V shed 3 bases and J 10 bases; nucleotides not matched to a gene: 13. The CDR3 is 17 amino acids. Per the germline V gene, CDR1 is KGHDR and CDR2 is SFDVKD. The CDR3 DNA follows: TGTGCCACCAGTGATATCAGGCCCGGACAGGGGGCAAGGGAGCAGTTCTTC. Protein: CATSDIRPGQGAREQFF.

This sequence joins TRBV19 and TRBJ2-7; 7 bases are a match to TRBD1. There are 15 residues in the CDR3. The V gene end was trimmed by 3 bases and the J gene end by 2 bases; junction bases not matched to a gene: 7. The germline V gene encodes CDR1 LNHDA and CDR2 SQIVND (reference sequence). This CDR3 reads CASSIEGQGAYEQYF. The CDR3 nucleotides read TGTGCCAGTAGTATTGAAGGCCAGGGGGCCTACGAGCAGTACTTC.

The chain recombines TRBV9 with TRBJ2-1, with 8 bases that match TRBD2. Trimming cost V 1 base and J 7 bases; bases outside gene matches: 7. The CDR3 is 15 residues long. Looked up from germline, CDR1 is SGDLS and CDR2 is YYNGEE. The CDR3, as DNA: TGTGCCAGCAGCGTATTGAGCGGGAGTATAAATGAGCAGTTCTTC. It translates to CASSVLSGSINEQFF.